Described below is a single TCR beta chain sequence and its context. Its antigen is still unknown. Data came from immunoSEQ multiplex PCR; TCRdb stores just in-frame clones and leaves some out. The sample has some 340,000 clones; about 82% are singletons. This record belongs to a study of Ad26.COV2.S vaccination and SARS-CoV-2 variants. Study-level information: Intramuscular Ad26.COV2.S at 5x10^10 or 1x10^11 viral particles. Findings and caveats of the study: Compared with placebo recipients, vaccine recipients had higher spike-specific TCR breadth. In vaccinated individuals, spike-specific CD8+ and CD4+ T cell responses reportedly displayed substantial breadth.

Indicated treatment: about 20 received Ad26.COV2.S at low or high dose, single or two shots; several received placebo; per-sample allocation not given. Repertoires come from day 63 after the first vaccine or placebo injection. J was trimmed by 6 bases and V by 3 bases; bases with no gene match: 5. Germline CDR1 is ENHRY and CDR2 is SYGVKD. The CDR3 runs 14 residues. This TCR derives from a person between 18 and 60 years old who received the Ad26.COV2.S COVID-19 vaccine or a placebo. The chain uses TRBV10-3 and TRBJ1-2; 9 nucleotides align to TRBD1. The source material was peripheral blood, sampled in a trial of Ad26.COV2.S vaccine versus placebo. CDR3: CAISEPDRGDGYTF. Here the CDR3 DNA reads TGTGCCATCAGTGAACCCGACAGGGGGGATGGCTACACCTTC.